The clone carrying this T cell receptor beta chain showed up just a few times. The sample belongs to a study of patients and donors after allogeneic stem cell transplantation. TCRdb re-called the RT-PCR reads with MiXCR, one entry per CDR3 protein. Altogether 2,500 to 3,000 distinct CDR3 sequences are present, around 8.5% being singletons, with the ten largest covering 9.6%. The TCR originated in a human donor who was either an allogeneic HSCT recipient or a stem cell or donor lymphocyte infusion donor (not recorded which). It is not recorded whose cells these are; they may come from a transplant donor. The sample comprised blood, either unsorted or a sorted T cell fraction (not recorded which).

The CDR3 nucleotides are TGCAGTGCACCAAAAAGCTCCTACGAGCAGTACTTC. It specifies CSAPKSSYEQYF. The chain recombines TRBV20-1 with TRBJ2-7; D unresolved. Germline CDR1 and CDR2: DFQATT and SNEGSKA (reference sequence). CDR3 length: 12 amino acids. Trimming removed 6 bases from V and 0 bases from J, with 9 bases in between.